What follows are 32 T cell receptor beta chains derived from one specimen sequenced in a study of T cells in Graves' hyperthyroidism and ophthalmopathy. Amplified TCR beta CDR3 regions came from RNA transcripts. When the TCR CDR3 underwent first-round RT-PCR, the HTBI primer set was used. TCRdb analysed the multiplex PCR reads with MiXCR anew, one entry per CDR3 protein. The data hold about 290,000 distinct CDR3 sequences, with around 19% observed a single time. Material for sequencing was blood. The receptors come from a man aged 45 to 65 with Graves' ophthalmopathy.

Ten or more counts support this clonotype. The CDR3 region has the DNA TGTGCCAGCAGCCATAGAGTGGGGTCTGATCAGCCCCAGCATTTT. It translates to CASSHRVGSDQPQHF. V is TRBV3-1 and J is TRBJ1-5; D ambiguous. Trimming took 3 bases from V and 5 from J, leaving 14 bases between them. This CDR3 is built from 15 residues. CDR1 and CDR2 from the germline V gene are LGHDT and YNNKEL (reference sequence). The whole variable domain, filled in from reference TRBV3-1 and TRBJ1-5, reads DTAVSQTPKYLVTQMGNDKSIKCEQNLGHDTMYWYKQDSKKFLKIMFSYNNKELIINETVPNRFSPKSPDKAHLNLHINSLELGDSAVYFCASSHRVGSDQPQHFGDGTRLSIL.

This clonotype was recorded at least ten times. The V and J genes are TRBV2 and TRBJ2-3; possibly TRBD2 for D (5 bases). V lost 9 bases to trimming and J lost 4 bases, with 20 bases between them. The germline V gene has CDR1 SNHLY and CDR2 FYNNEI. CDR3 length: 15 amino acids. The CDR3, as DNA: TGTGCCAGTATAGAGGGAACCTCCCTTTCAGATACGCAGTATTTT. This encodes CASIEGTSLSDTQYF.

This chain joins TRBV19 and TRBJ2-1; 8 bases align to TRBD1. The junction had 11 bases not matched to a gene; V was cut back by 4 bases and J by 9 bases. This CDR3 comprises 15 residues. Per the germline V gene, CDR1 is LNHDA and CDR2 is SQIVND (reference sequence). CDR3 in amino acids: CASSSRQGQGSEQFF. CDR3 nucleotides: TGTGCCAGTAGTAGCCGACAGGGGCAAGGAAGTGAGCAGTTCTTC. Complete variable domain (other parts from reference TRBV19 and TRBJ2-1): DGGITQSPKYLFRKEGQNVTLSCEQNLNHDAMYWYRQDPGQGLRLIYYSQIVNDFQKGDIAEGYSVSREKKESFPLTVTSAQKNPTAFYLCASSSRQGQGSEQFFGPGTRLTVL.

V and J are TRBV5-1 and TRBJ2-6; a weak D match, TRBD2 (5 bases). Germline CDR1 reads SGHRS; CDR2 reads YFSETQ. Trimming left V 7 bases short and J 0 bases short, with 11 bases between. This CDR3 has 15 residues. This CDR3 is CASGAVTSGANVLTF. The DNA of the CDR3 is TGCGCCAGCGGAGCGGTCACCTCTGGGGCCAACGTCCTGACTTTC.

CDR3 loop: CASSLSHNTGQTHGYTF. The CDR3 DNA reads TGTGCCAGCAGTTTATCCCACAACACGGGACAGACACATGGCTACACCTTC. V usage is TRBV27 and J usage is TRBJ1-2, with TRBD1 matching over 7 bases. J was trimmed by 6 bases and V by 0 bases; bases with no gene match: 13. CDR1 and CDR2 (germline): MNHEY, SMNVEV (reference sequence). The CDR3 is 17 residues long.

Many counts were recorded for this clonotype. This rearrangement joins TRBV2 to TRBJ1-6, with no clear D. Germline CDR1 and CDR2: SNHLY and FYNNEI. Between the trimmed V and J ends, which lost 5 bases and 9 bases, there was a span of 17 bases. The CDR3 has 15 residues. CDR3 sequence reads: CASSSEPVVGSPLHF. DNA for the CDR3: TGTGCCAGCAGTTCCGAACCTGTGGTGGGTTCACCCCTCCACTTT.

This clonotype was counted only a few times. One end of the junction does not line up with germline, which may come from a read error. V is TRBV28 and J is TRBJ2-7; 8 positions match TRBD2. The germline V gene encodes CDR1 MDHEN and CDR2 SYDVKM. This CDR3 is 14 amino acids long. This CDR3 reads CAGSSPSGSYEQYF. DNA for the CDR3: TGTGCCGGCAGTTCACCTAGCGGGTCCTACGAGCAGTACTTC.

This clonotype is a singleton in its sample. The chain links TRBV20-1 to TRBJ1-5; D unresolved. The V gene's germline CDR1 is DFQATT and CDR2 SNEGSKA (reference sequence). The CDR3 spans 13 residues. The ends were cut back, 6 bases at V and 11 bases at J, with 20 bases in the middle. For the CDR3, the DNA is TGCAGTGCGAGTATTGGGAGGGTTGAGACCCAGCATTTT. This sequence encodes CSASIGRVETQHF.

This clonotype was observed a handful of times. The rearrangement links TRBV24-1 to TRBJ2-2; D uncertain. Germline lookup yields CDR1 KGHDR and CDR2 SFDVKD. The length of the CDR3 is 15 residues. Trimming pared 7 bases from V and 5 bases from J, leaving 16 bases between. As DNA, the CDR3 is TGTGCCACCAGGAGTGATTCAGGAAGGACCGGGGAGCTGTTTTTT. Translating gives CATRSDSGRTGELFF.

This clonotype was recorded a few times. The V and J genes are TRBV12-3 or TRBV12-4 and TRBJ2-3, with a tentative D call TRBD2 (6 bases). With 6 bases removed from V and 11 bases from J, the gap between germline ends came to 27 bases. The CDR3 extends over 16 amino acids. CDR3 in DNA: TGTGCCAGCAGCCACGTTAGCGGCACCCCCTCCGGTGGGCAGTATTTT. As protein: CASSHVSGTPSGGQYF.

At least ten counts were recorded for this clonotype. The chain is built from TRBV5-6 and TRBJ1-1; tentatively, D is TRBD1 (5 bases). Germline assignment: CDR1 SGHDT and CDR2 YYEEEE. The CDR3 loop spans 12 amino acids. V lost 5 bases to trimming and J lost 8 bases, with 13 bases between them. CDR3 nucleotides: TGTGCCAGCAGGCGAAACAGGAGAGAAGCTTTCTTT. This codes for CASRRNRREAFF.

This CDR3 is CASRGDRLQETQYF. CDR3 bases: TGTGCCAGCAGGGGGGACAGGCTCCAAGAGACCCAGTACTTC. The chain combines TRBV6-1 with TRBJ2-5; 8 nucleotides agree with TRBD1. Germline values: CDR1 MNHNS, CDR2 SASEGT. The CDR3 spans 14 residues. V lost 6 bases to trimming and J lost 1 base; unmatched junction nucleotides: 4.

The genes are TRBV20-1 and TRBJ1-5; TRBD1 might be the D (5 bases). The CDR3 consists of 17 residues. Trimming took off 7 bases at V and 0 bases at J, with 22 bases between the two ends. Per germline, CDR1 DFQATT and CDR2 SNEGSKA (reference sequence). CDR3 region: CSVRAQGLPDSNQPQHF. CDR3 nucleotides: TGCAGTGTTAGGGCCCAGGGCTTACCTGATAGCAATCAGCCCCAGCATTTT.

The genes are TRBV6-1 and TRBJ2-2; TRBD1 matches 9 bases. This CDR3 has 16 amino acids. The ends lost 6 bases at V and 3 bases at J; junction bases unmatched: 8. The V gene's germline CDR1 is MNHNS and CDR2 SASEGT. CDR3 coding DNA: TGTGCCAGCAGCCCCCTCGGGACAGGGTACACCGGGGAGCTGTTTTTT. Encoded protein: CASSPLGTGYTGELFF.

This clonotype was seen only a few times. The rearrangement links TRBV5-1 to TRBJ2-6; D possibly corresponds to TRBD2 (5 bases). V was clipped by 0 bases and J by 0 bases, with 7 bases between them. The CDR3 extends over 16 amino acids. Germline assignment: CDR1 SGHRS and CDR2 YFSETQ. This chain's CDR3 is CASSLGGSSGANVLTF. The CDR3 region has the DNA TGCGCCAGCAGCTTGGGAGGGAGCTCTGGGGCCAACGTCCTGACTTTC.

This clonotype was detected ten times or more. V gene TRBV2 combines with J gene TRBJ1-4, with D perhaps TRBD1 (5 bases). The CDR3 loop spans 15 amino acids. V lost 6 bases, J lost 3 bases, and 14 bases lay in between. The germline V gene has CDR1 SNHLY and CDR2 FYNNEI. The CDR3 sequence: CASRLLGPANEKLFF. DNA of the CDR3: TGTGCCAGCAGATTACTGGGACCGGCTAATGAAAAACTGTTTTTT.

The CDR3 nucleotides are TGTGCCAGCAGTTGGGCGGACAGCCCGCGCCCGAATTCACCCCTCCACTTT. It specifies CASSWADSPRPNSPLHF. The chain uses TRBV6-2 or TRBV6-3 and TRBJ1-6; perhaps TRBD1 as D (6 bases). The CDR3 runs 17 residues. The germline V and J ends were trimmed by 4 bases and 7 bases, with 20 bases remaining between them. Germline CDR1 MNHEY, CDR2 SVGEGT.

This clonotype was picked up a small number of times. The chain employs TRBV4-2 and TRBJ2-1; 9 bases agree with TRBD2. CDR3 size: 19 residues. Germline V gene lookup returns CDR1 LGHNA and CDR2 YNFKEQ. Losses at the gene ends were 2 bases for V and 4 bases for J; bases not matched to a gene: 15. The DNA for the CDR3 is TGTGCCAGCAGCCAATGGGGGGGTAATAGCGGGAGTGGATACAATGAGCAGTTCTTC. Translating gives CASSQWGGNSGSGYNEQFF.

At least ten counts were recorded for this clonotype. This chain uses TRBV7-9 with TRBJ2-1, with D possibly TRBD2 on 6 matching bases. With 6 bases removed from V and 10 bases from J, the gap between germline ends came to 13 bases. CDR1 SEHNR and CDR2 FQNEAQ come from the germline V gene (reference sequence). The CDR3 sequence is 12 residues long. CDR3 loop: CASREGYTEQFF. CDR3 DNA: TGTGCCAGCAGGGAGGGCTACACGGAGCAGTTCTTC.

The rearrangement links TRBV2 to TRBJ2-5, with 7 bases fitting TRBD1. Unmatched junction bases numbered 4, after V lost 6 bases and J lost 3 bases. Germline V gene sequence: CDR1 SNHLY, CDR2 FYNNEI. The CDR3 contains 13 residues. Written as DNA, the CDR3 is TGTGCCAGCAGCGGGACAGCAAAAGAGACCCAGTACTTC. Encoded protein: CASSGTAKETQYF.

The chain carries TRBV10-1 and TRBJ1-3; D call uncertain. The CDR3 covers 15 residues. Deletions cut 2 bases from V and 4 bases from J, with 12 bases between. The germline V gene encodes CDR1 WNHNN and CDR2 SYGVQD (reference sequence). CDR3 DNA sequence: TGCGCCAGCAGTGAGGACCTCATGAAGGGAAACACCATATATTTT. Its translation: CASSEDLMKGNTIYF.

This clonotype occurred once. The chain couples TRBV11-2 to TRBJ2-2; no clear D. From germline, CDR1 is SGHAT and CDR2 FQNNGV. The CDR3 runs to 14 residues. Trimming shortened V by 5 bases and J by 0 bases, and 7 bases separated the two germline ends. CDR3 DNA sequence: TGTGCCAGCAGCCCCCGGACGAACACCGGGGAGCTGTTTTTT. This gives the protein CASSPRTNTGELFF.

This clonotype was counted only a few times. The V and J genes are TRBV27 and TRBJ2-7, with 12 bases matching TRBD2. CDR3 size: 17 residues. CDR1 MNHEY and CDR2 SMNVEV come from the germline V gene (reference sequence). V lost 1 base and J lost 3; bases outside the gene matches: 7. CDR3 amino acids: CASSLWGKTSGSYEQYF. The CDR3 DNA follows: TGTGCCAGCAGTTTATGGGGAAAGACTAGCGGGAGCTACGAGCAGTACTTC.

The chain is built from TRBV7-3 and TRBJ2-7; D ambiguous. With 1 base removed from V and 7 bases from J, the gap between germline ends came to 11 bases. The CDR3 runs 13 residues. CDR1 SGHTA and CDR2 FQGTGA come from the germline V gene. CDR3 region: CASSLIPGGEQYF. The CDR3 nucleotides are TGTGCCAGCAGCTTAATACCCGGCGGAGAGCAGTACTTC.

This clonotype was recorded many times. The CDR3 nucleotides are TGTGCCAGCAGTTTTCGCCGGACAGGGGTGGACAATGAGCAGTTCTTC. This translates into CASSFRRTGVDNEQFF. The V call is TRBV28, the J call TRBJ2-1; 9 bases agree with TRBD1. Trimming removed 3 bases from V and 5 bases from J; junction bases left unmatched: 8. Germline-derived CDR1 and CDR2 are MDHEN and SYDVKM. The CDR3 length is 16 residues.

The genes are TRBV9 and TRBJ1-5, with D perhaps TRBD1 (5 bases). The CDR3 covers 18 residues. Germline values: CDR1 SGDLS, CDR2 YYNGEE. The V end lost 0 bases, the J end lost 0 bases, and 16 bases lay between the germline ends. This CDR3 reads CASSVVKGPRDSNQPQHF. The CDR3 nucleotides are TGTGCCAGCAGCGTAGTTAAAGGCCCCAGGGATAGCAATCAGCCCCAGCATTTT.

The V call is TRBV9, the J call TRBJ1-2; 10 nucleotides line up with TRBD1. Per germline, CDR1 SGDLS and CDR2 YYNGEE. J was trimmed by 8 bases and V by 4 bases; bases with no gene match: 11. The CDR3 has 15 amino acids. This CDR3 reads CASSQSGTGEGGYTF. As DNA, the CDR3 is TGTGCCAGCAGCCAGTCCGGGACAGGGGAAGGCGGCTACACCTTC.

J is TRBJ1-5 and V is TRBV7-2; D unresolved. Germline CDR1 and CDR2: SGHTA and FQGNSA. The V end lost 2 bases, the J end lost 4 bases, and 6 bases lay between the germline ends. The CDR3 extends over 13 amino acids. The CDR3 loop reads CASSLTQNQPQHF. The CDR3 region has the DNA TGTGCCAGCAGCTTAACACAGAATCAGCCCCAGCATTTT.

This clonotype appeared many times. The chain uses TRBV11-2 and TRBJ2-7, with TRBD2 matching 7 bases. This CDR3 has 15 amino acids. CDR1 is SGHAT and CDR2 is FQNNGV in the germline V gene. V was pared by 2 bases and J by 0 bases, with 4 bases of the junction left unmatched. The CDR3 DNA follows: TGTGCCAGCAGCTTAAGTAGCGGGTTCTCCTACGAGCAGTACTTC. Translating gives CASSLSSGFSYEQYF.

J is TRBJ2-5 and V is TRBV6-5; 7 bases map to TRBD2. CDR3 length: 17 amino acids. Germline V gene data show CDR1 as MNHEY and CDR2 as SVGAGI. V shed 2 bases, J shed 2 bases, and the junction held 11 bases outside the gene matches. Here the CDR3 DNA reads TGTGCCAGCAGTTACCGTCGGGGAGGGGAGGTTCAAGAGACCCAGTACTTC. Its translation is CASSYRRGGEVQETQYF.

This clonotype showed up many times. J is TRBJ2-7 and V is TRBV10-3; D is uncertain. CDR3 size: 13 residues. Trimming stripped 6 bases from V and 3 bases from J, with 12 bases between. Germline-derived CDR1 and CDR2 are ENHRY and SYGVKD. CDR3 nucleotide sequence: TGTGCCATCAGGACCACCCAGATCTACGAGCAGTACTTC. Amino acid sequence: CAIRTTQIYEQYF.

The chain is built from TRBV28 and TRBJ2-5, with D possibly matching TRBD1 (6 bases). Germline V gives CDR1 MDHEN, CDR2 SYDVKM. The length of the CDR3 is 13 residues. Trimming shortened V by 5 bases and J by 2 bases, and 9 bases separated the two germline ends. The CDR3 sequence: CASSADRQETQYF. CDR3 coding DNA: TGTGCCAGCAGTGCGGACAGACAAGAGACCCAGTACTTC. Combining the CDR3 with reference TRBV28 and TRBJ2-5 gives the whole variable domain DVKVTQSSRYLVKRTGEKVFLECVQDMDHENMFWYRQDPGLGLRLIYFSYDVKMKEKGDIPEGYSVSREKKERFSLILESASTNQTSMYLCASSADRQETQYFGPGTRLLVL.